The 31 T cell receptor beta chains below come from one sample, sequenced in a study of shared clonotypes between healthy human individuals. The data were produced by immunoSEQ multiplex PCR, yet TCRdb's version contains in-frame clones alone and is incomplete. The data contain about 480,000 clones, 75% to 80% of them singletons. The specimen sequenced was PBMCs. These receptors originate from a woman between 35 and 50 years old in good health. Some clones in this sample may be carry-over from other donors' samples.

The chain recombines TRBV28 with TRBJ2-7, with no clear D. V dropped 4 bases and J dropped 2 bases, with 12 bases sitting between them. The CDR3 sequence is 14 residues long. The germline V gene encodes CDR1 MDHEN and CDR2 SYDVKM. In DNA, the CDR3 is TGTGCCAGCAGTTCCTCCTTAGGAGCCTACGAGCAGTACTTC. Encoded protein: CASSSSLGAYEQYF.

This clone showed up just once. The V and J genes are TRBV28 and TRBJ1-2; 8 bases are a match to TRBD1. CDR1 is MDHEN, CDR2 SYDVKM, per germline. The CDR3 sequence is 14 residues long. V dropped 6 bases and J dropped 6; count of bases not matched to a gene: 9. This CDR3 reads CASSFVRTGHGYTF. In DNA, the CDR3 is TGTGCCAGCAGCTTTGTGAGGACAGGGCATGGCTACACCTTC.

Regarding this clone: The same CDR3 is also encoded by other DNA sequences in this sample. The CDR3: CASSQAGTSPYEQYF. CDR3 sequence (DNA): TGCGCCAGCAGCCAAGCCGGGACTAGCCCCTACGAGCAGTACTTC. The J gene is TRBJ2-7, the V gene TRBV4-1; 9 nucleotides line up with TRBD2. CDR1 is MGHRA, CDR2 YSYEKL, per germline. This CDR3 has 15 amino acids. V was pared by 1 base and J by 2 bases, with 3 bases of the junction left unmatched.

This clone appeared many times. This specimen includes other DNA sequences encoding the same CDR3. The chain recombines TRBV19 with TRBJ1-5, with 11 bases fitting TRBD1. Germline CDR1 is LNHDA and CDR2 is SQIVND (reference sequence). V lost 6 bases and J lost 7; bases outside the gene matches: 5. The CDR3 runs 14 residues. CDR3 sequence reads: CASRWDRGEQPQHF. The CDR3 nucleotides are TGTGCCAGTAGATGGGACAGGGGGGAGCAGCCCCAGCATTTT.

The chain links TRBV11-2 to TRBJ1-4; D ambiguous. The length of the CDR3 is 12 residues. V dropped 5 bases and J dropped 11 bases, with 12 bases sitting between them. In germline, CDR1 is SGHAT, CDR2 FQNNGV. CDR3 sequence (DNA): TGTGCCAGCAGCGCAACAGCGGGGAAACTGTTTTTT. Amino acids: CASSATAGKLFF.

The chain links TRBV13 to TRBJ2-1, with TRBD2 identical over 15 bases. Losses at the gene ends were 5 bases for V and 7 bases for J; bases not matched to a gene: 6. CDR1 PRHDT and CDR2 FYEKMQ come from the germline V gene (reference sequence). The CDR3 contains 16 residues. The CDR3 nucleotides read TGTGCCAGCAGCCCCTTTGGGACTAGCGGGAGGAATGAGCAGTTCTTC. It encodes CASSPFGTSGRNEQFF.

The chain joins TRBV7-2 to TRBJ2-1; D gene ambiguous. CDR3 length: 14 residues. V was pared by 6 bases and J by 0 bases, with 9 bases between. Germline-derived CDR1 and CDR2 are SGHTA and FQGNSA. Here the CDR3 DNA reads TGTGCCAGCAGAAAGCCTAGCTCCTACAATGAGCAGTTCTTC. Amino acids: CASRKPSSYNEQFF.

A note on this clone: This likely stems from a read error, as it lies one base from a far larger clone. Other DNA sequences from this sample encode an identical CDR3 as well. V and J are TRBV28 and TRBJ2-1; unclear D gene. Germline CDR1 is MDHEN and CDR2 is SYDVKM. V lost 6 bases to trimming and J lost 3 bases, with 3 bases between them. This CDR3 region has 11 residues. The CDR3 reads CASSLYNEQFF. Written as DNA, the CDR3 is TGTGCCAGCAGCCTCTACAATGAGCAGTTCTTC.

The genes are TRBV15 and TRBJ1-2, with D maybe TRBD1 (5 bases). The germline V gene encodes CDR1 LNHNV and CDR2 YYDKDF (reference sequence). Trimming removed 0 bases from V and 1 base from J, with 12 bases in between. The CDR3 contains 16 residues. This CDR3 is CATSRDLNRINYGYTF. The DNA of the CDR3 is TGTGCCACCAGCAGAGATCTAAACAGGATTAACTATGGCTACACCTTC. Combining the CDR3 with reference TRBV15 and TRBJ1-2 gives the whole variable domain DAMVIQNPRYQVTQFGKPVTLSCSQTLNHNVMYWYQQKSSQAPKLLFHYYDKDFNNEADTPDNFQSRRPNTSFCFLDIRSPGLGDTAMYLCATSRDLNRINYGYTFGSGTRLTVV.

J is TRBJ2-7 and V is TRBV6-5, with D perhaps TRBD1 (7 bases). V was pared by 6 bases and J by 2 bases, with 14 bases between. Germline CDR1 is MNHEY and CDR2 is SVGAGI. The CDR3 has 14 amino acids. The DNA for the CDR3 is TGTGCCAGCAGGGAGGGGGCCGCAACCTACGAGCAGTACTTC. Encoded protein: CASREGAATYEQYF.

This chain links TRBV7-2 with TRBJ2-7, with D possibly TRBD2 on 6 matching bases. V shed 5 bases and J shed 2 bases, with 16 bases lying between them. The CDR3 runs 15 residues. In germline, CDR1 is SGHTA, CDR2 FQGNSA. The CDR3 DNA follows: TGTGCCAGCAGCGCGGGCGGGACCAGCCCCTACGAGCAGTACTTC. Its translation is CASSAGGTSPYEQYF.

This clone came up a few times. V is TRBV6-1 and J is TRBJ1-1; D is unresolved. CDR1 and CDR2 (germline): MNHNS, SASEGT. Between the trimmed V and J ends, which lost 7 bases and 2 bases, there was a span of 11 bases. The CDR3 consists of 13 residues. The CDR3 coding sequence is TGTGCCAGCAACCCTGCAGGAAACACTGAAGCTTTCTTT. This translates into CASNPAGNTEAFF.

The V call is TRBV7-2, the J call TRBJ1-3; 7 bases match TRBD1. Looked up from germline, CDR1 is SGHTA and CDR2 is FQGNSA. With V trimmed by 6 bases and J by 8 bases, 7 bases remained unmatched. The CDR3 loop spans 13 amino acids. CDR3: CASSRYTGDTIYF. The DNA for the CDR3 is TGTGCCAGCAGTCGATACACAGGGGACACCATATATTTT.

The rearrangement joins TRBV18 to TRBJ2-3; D ambiguous. This CDR3 contains 17 residues. Trimming shortened V by 0 bases and J by 0 bases, and 13 bases separated the two germline ends. Germline-derived CDR1 and CDR2 are KGHSH and LQKENI. Written as DNA, the CDR3 is TGTGCCAGCTCACCACCGGGAAGATCCTCTAGCACAGATACGCAGTATTTT. Protein: CASSPPGRSSSTDTQYF.

The V gene is TRBV25-1, the J gene TRBJ2-2, with 7 bases fitting TRBD1. There are 15 residues in the CDR3. Germline CDR1 reads MGHDK; CDR2 reads SYGVNS. J lost 1 base, V lost 11 bases, and 10 bases had no gene match. The CDR3 loop is CAAGPRTGNTGELFF. The CDR3 region has the DNA TGTGCCGCAGGCCCCAGGACAGGGAACACCGGGGAGCTGTTTTTT. Supplemented by reference TRBV25-1 and TRBJ2-2, the full variable domain reads EADIYQTPRYLVIGTGKKITLECSQTMGHDKMYWYQQDPGMELHLIHYSYGVNSTEKGDLSSESTVSRIRTEHFPLTLESARPSHTSQYLCAAGPRTGNTGELFFGEGSRLTVL.

The chain uses TRBV7-6 and TRBJ2-7; 9 bases match TRBD2. With 2 bases clipped from V and 0 bases from J, the junction kept 8 bases outside the gene matches. The length of the CDR3 is 17 residues. Per the germline V gene, CDR1 is SGHVS and CDR2 is FNYEAQ. The CDR3 bases are TGTGCCAGCAGCTTAAAAGCGGGAGGCACCTACTCCTACGAGCAGTACTTC. Translation gives CASSLKAGGTYSYEQYF.

The rearrangement uses TRBV5-1 and TRBJ2-5; 9 bases line up with TRBD2. Germline loops: CDR1 SGHRS, CDR2 YFSETQ. J gave up 0 bases and V 0 bases, and 9 bases lay outside the gene matches. The CDR3 totals 18 residues. The CDR3 region is CASSLGPQSSGNQETQYF. The CDR3 DNA reads TGCGCCAGCAGCTTGGGGCCCCAGTCTAGCGGGAACCAAGAGACCCAGTACTTC.

The chain recombines TRBV10-3 with TRBJ2-3; D call uncertain. Germline V gene sequence: CDR1 ENHRY, CDR2 SYGVKD. The CDR3 consists of 15 residues. V gave up 2 bases and J gave up 3 bases, with 12 bases separating them. CDR3 nucleotide sequence: TGTGCCATCAGTGAGCTTTTAATGGGGACAGATACGCAGTATTTT. Protein: CAISELLMGTDTQYF.

The chain is built from TRBV28 and TRBJ1-5; 8 bases map to TRBD1. The CDR3 sequence is 15 residues long. The trim removed 6 bases at V and 6 bases at J, leaving 10 bases unmatched. Germline V gives CDR1 MDHEN, CDR2 SYDVKM. The DNA of the CDR3 is TGTGCCAGCAGCCCCGCGCAGGGGGCTATTCAGCCCCAGCATTTT. Amino acid sequence: CASSPAQGAIQPQHF.

The chain carries TRBV5-5 and TRBJ2-7, with D uncertain. Trimming cost V 0 bases and J 7 bases, with 8 bases left between them. This CDR3 region has 12 residues. Germline V CDR1 and CDR2: SGHKS, YYEKEE (reference sequence). The CDR3 coding sequence is TGTGCCAGCAGCTTGGGACTTTGGGAGCAGTACTTC. Its translation: CASSLGLWEQYF.

V and J are TRBV7-9 and TRBJ2-7, with 8 bases that match TRBD2. This CDR3 is built from 15 residues. CDR1 and CDR2 from the germline V gene are SEHNR and FQNEAQ (reference sequence). V was pared by 4 bases and J by 3 bases, with 8 bases of the junction left unmatched. The CDR3 is CASSSAGTRNYEQYF. The CDR3 DNA reads as TGTGCCAGCAGCTCCGCCGGGACTAGAAACTACGAGCAGTACTTC.

With regard to this clone: One junction end disagrees with the germline gene, perhaps due to a read error. The chain is built from TRBV5-1 and TRBJ2-3, with D tentatively TRBD2 (5 bases). The CDR3 contains 15 residues. In germline, CDR1 is SGHRS, CDR2 YFSETQ. CDR3 sequence (DNA): TGCGCCAGCAGTTTGGTGGGAGTGGGGTTGGATACGCAGTATTTT. It codes for CASSLVGVGLDTQYF.

The V call is TRBV4-1, the J call TRBJ2-7; D remains ambiguous. The ends were cut back, 1 base at V and 2 bases at J, with 9 bases in the middle. Germline V CDR1 and CDR2: MGHRA, YSYEKL. The CDR3 is 14 residues long. CDR3 protein: CASSQVDGPYEQYF. The CDR3 coding sequence is TGCGCCAGCAGCCAAGTAGACGGACCCTACGAGCAGTACTTC.

A few counts support this clone. This sample includes further DNA sequences coding for the same CDR3. The chain combines TRBV25-1 with TRBJ2-1, with 7 bases identical to TRBD2. The CDR3 consists of 13 residues. V shed 6 bases, J shed 4 bases, and the junction held 3 bases outside the gene matches. CDR1 is MGHDK, CDR2 SYGVNS, per germline. The CDR3 spells CASRAGGYNEQFF. The CDR3 coding sequence is TGTGCCAGCAGAGCCGGGGGGTACAATGAGCAGTTCTTC.

The genes are TRBV7-3 and TRBJ2-2; TRBD1 agrees at 10 bases. CDR1 is SGHTA, CDR2 FQGTGA, per germline. Trimming removed 4 bases from V and 6 bases from J; junction bases left unmatched: 5. The CDR3 consists of 15 residues. For the CDR3, the DNA is TGTGCCAGCAGCTCACCCGGACAGGGGGCCGGGGAGCTGTTTTTT. It codes for CASSSPGQGAGELFF.

The rearrangement uses TRBV5-4 and TRBJ1-1, with D uncertain. The CDR3 runs 13 residues. Trimming removed 10 bases from V and 0 bases from J, with 13 bases in between. Germline CDR1 reads SGHNT; CDR2 reads YYREEE (reference sequence). CDR3: CAGKHRMNTEAFF. Written as DNA, the CDR3 is TGTGCCGGGAAACACAGAATGAACACTGAAGCTTTCTTT. Combining the CDR3 with reference TRBV5-4 and TRBJ1-1 gives the whole variable domain ETGVTQSPTHLIKTRGQQVTLRCSSQSGHNTVSWYQQALGQGPQFIFQYYREEENGRGNFPPRFSGLQFPNYSSELNVNALELDDSALYLCAGKHRMNTEAFFGQGTRLTVV.

This sequence joins TRBV6-5 and TRBJ2-7; D is possibly TRBD1 (5 bases). V shed 4 bases and J shed 6 bases, with 7 bases lying between them. Germline CDR1 reads MNHEY; CDR2 reads SVGAGI. This CDR3 has 11 amino acids. The DNA of the CDR3 is TGTGCCAGCAGTTCAGGGTTCGAGCAGTACTTC. This gives the protein CASSSGFEQYF.

This clone appeared once. The chain carries TRBV11-2 and TRBJ2-3; 9 positions agree with TRBD2. The CDR3 sequence is 18 residues long. The V gene end was trimmed by 0 bases and the J gene end by 2 bases; junction bases not matched to a gene: 9. The V gene's germline CDR1 is SGHAT and CDR2 FQNNGV. The CDR3 sequence: CASSLDLAAGGHTDTQYF. The DNA of the CDR3 is TGTGCCAGCAGCTTAGATCTCGCAGCGGGAGGACACACAGATACGCAGTATTTT. The entire variable domain, with the rest obtained from reference TRBV11-2 and TRBJ2-3, is as follows: EAGVAQSPRYKIIEKRQSVAFWCNPISGHATLYWYQQILGQGPKLLIQFQNNGVVDDSQLPKDRFSAERLKGVDSTLKIQPAKLEDSAVYLCASSLDLAAGGHTDTQYFGPGTRLTVL.

Concerning this clone: The sample holds other DNA sequences that translate to the same CDR3. The chain links TRBV29-1 to TRBJ2-3; weak D call: TRBD1 (6 bases). Germline V gene sequence: CDR1 SQVTM, CDR2 ANQGSEA. V shed 3 bases and J shed 1 base, with 8 bases lying between them. There are 13 residues in the CDR3. The CDR3 region is CSVEAGGTDTQYF. The CDR3 bases are TGCAGCGTTGAGGCAGGGGGCACAGATACGCAGTATTTT.

This sequence joins TRBV6-1 and TRBJ2-7; 7 nucleotides line up with TRBD1. Germline V gene sequence: CDR1 MNHNS, CDR2 SASEGT. The CDR3 loop spans 14 amino acids. V trimming: 8 bases; J trimming: 1 base; junction bases outside the gene matches: 8. The CDR3 protein is CASADRTGSYEQYF. CDR3 sequence (DNA): TGTGCCAGCGCGGACAGGACCGGTTCCTACGAGCAGTACTTC.

CDR3 nucleotide sequence: TGCGCCAGCAGTCACCCCGGACAGCGCACAGATACGCAGTATTTT. Protein sequence: CASSHPGQRTDTQYF. The chain has TRBV23-1 and TRBJ2-3; weak D call: TRBD1 (6 bases). TRBV23-1 is sorted into the ORF group, with uncertain function. V lost 3 bases, J lost 1 base, and 11 bases lay in between. The CDR3 has 15 amino acids.